These T cell receptor beta chains were read from a single sample in a study of T-cell reconstitution after alpha-beta-depleted transplantation in children. One entry per CDR3 protein, called by TCRdb with MiXCR from the PCR reads. The data contain more than 450,000 distinct CDR3 sequences, about 16% of them singletons. The source material was PBMCs from the stem cell graft donor, sampled from the stem cell graft. The source of these receptors is a human donor who donated a stem cell graft to a child with acute lymphoblastic leukemia. Each CDR3 is given with its conserved first and last residue. D genes are given only for firm matches. Expanded clones get a size class; other rows say once, few or many, or leave the size out.

clone_size j_call d_call v_call cdr3_nt cdr3_aa
. TRBJ2-3 . TRBV29-1 TGCAGCGTTGAAAAAATCTACCCCATAAATACGCAGTATTTT CSVEKIYPINTQYF
few TRBJ2-1 . TRBV24-1 TGTGCCACCAGTGATTTCCTTGGCAATGAGCAGTTCTTC CATSDFLGNEQFF
few TRBJ2-7 TRBD1 TRBV20-1 TGCAGTGCTTCAATCGGACAGGGGATCTACGAGCAGTACTTC CSASIGQGIYEQYF
. TRBJ1-1 . TRBV5-1 TGCGCCAGCAGCTTGGAAGGCACGGAGAACACTGAAGCTTTCTTT CASSLEGTENTEAFF
few TRBJ2-3 TRBD2 TRBV7-2 TGTGCCAGCAGCCCCTTTTGGACTAGCGGGACGTCAGATACGCAGTATTTT CASSPFWTSGTSDTQYF
few TRBJ2-7 TRBD1 TRBV7-2 TGTGCCAGCAGCTTCCCGACAGGGGGGTACGCCCACGAGCAGTACTTC CASSFPTGGYAHEQYF
. TRBJ2-1 TRBD2 TRBV2 TGTGCGGCCGGGGGGATTGAGCAGTTCTTC CAAGGIEQFF
few TRBJ2-1 . TRBV29-1 TGCAGCGCCGCCGTGTACAATGAGCAGTTCTTC CSAAVYNEQFF
few TRBJ1-6 TRBD1 TRBV5-1 TGCGCCAGCAGCGGTCCGGGACAGGGTGTCTCTGGCCCCCTCCACTTT CASSGPGQGVSGPLHF
. TRBJ1-2 . TRBV10-2 TGCGCCAGCAGTGAAATGGGGGAAGACTATGGCTACACCTTC CASSEMGEDYGYTF
few TRBJ2-1 TRBD2 TRBV7-8 TGTGCCAGCAGCTATCGACTAGCGGGAGCGCATGAGCAGTTCTTC CASSYRLAGAHEQFF
. TRBJ2-6 TRBD1 TRBV13 TGTGCCAGCAGCCCCCGGGACAGAGTATTCTCTGGGGCCAACGTCCTGACTTTC CASSPRDRVFSGANVLTF
many TRBJ2-1 TRBD2 TRBV20-1 TGCAGTGGACTAGCGCACCATTCCAATGAGCAGTTCTTC CSGLAHHSNEQFF
. TRBJ2-7 TRBD1 TRBV4-1 TGCGCCAGCAGCCAGGCAGGGGGTCCGAGATCCTACGAGCAGTACTTC CASSQAGGPRSYEQYF
. TRBJ2-3 TRBD2 TRBV6-5 TGTGCCAGCAGTTACTCGCCCCCCTCGACTAGCGGGATTCCAGATACGCAGTATTTT CASSYSPPSTSGIPDTQYF
few TRBJ1-1 . TRBV5-1 TGCGCCAGCAGTACTGAAACACCTAACACTGAAGCTTTCTTT CASSTETPNTEAFF
. TRBJ1-1 . TRBV20-1 TGCAGTGCTCCCTCCCTCAAGCACGCTGAAGCTTTCTTT CSAPSLKHAEAFF
few TRBJ2-7 . TRBV29-1 TGCAGCGTTTTGGAAGACAGCGCCGAGCAGTACTTC CSVLEDSAEQYF
. TRBJ2-2 . TRBV12-3/TRBV12-4 TGTGCCAGCGTTTTACGGGGTTATAGAACCGGGGAGCTGTTTTTT CASVLRGYRTGELFF
. TRBJ1-1 . TRBV7-6 TGTGCCAGCAGCTCGCCATCGGCTTTCCCCAGCACTGAAGCTTTCTTT CASSSPSAFPSTEAFF
few TRBJ2-3 . TRBV7-9 TGTGCCAGCAGCCCGGGGGCAGCCCCAGATACGCAGTATTTT CASSPGAAPDTQYF
many TRBJ2-1 . TRBV7-9 TGTGCCAGCAGCTTAACGCACAATGAGCAGTTCTTC CASSLTHNEQFF
few TRBJ2-1 . TRBV24-1 TGTGCCACCAGTGATTTACCAGATTCCTTGCAGTTCTTC CATSDLPDSLQFF
. TRBJ2-7 . TRBV14 TGTGCCAGCAGCCAAACGGACAGTACGCAGTACTTC CASSQTDSTQYF
few TRBJ2-7 . TRBV12-3/TRBV12-4 TGTGCCACCCTGGCCTTAAGAGGGGTGCGGGGGCCCTGGGAGCAGTACTTC CATLALRGVRGPWEQYF
few TRBJ2-7 . TRBV6-1 TGTGCCAGCAGCCGGGACTTCTTCTCCTACGAGCAGTACTTC CASSRDFFSYEQYF
few TRBJ2-1 TRBD2 TRBV3-1 TGTGCCAGCAGCCAAGGGACTAGCGGCCGGTGGCAGTTCTTC CASSQGTSGRWQFF
few TRBJ2-3 . TRBV5-1 TGCGCCAGCAGCTTGGGGGCAGCCGAAGGTACGCAGTATTTT CASSLGAAEGTQYF
. TRBJ2-7 . TRBV24-1 TGTGCCACCAGTGATTTGGGACCCTACGAGCAGTACTTC CATSDLGPYEQYF
few TRBJ2-5 TRBD1 TRBV7-9 TGTGCCAGCAGCTTACCACAGGGGGAAGAGACCCAGTACTTC CASSLPQGEETQYF
. TRBJ2-7 . TRBV4-1 TGCGCCAGCAGCCACTCCCAGGGGTTCGACGAGCAGTACTTC CASSHSQGFDEQYF
. TRBJ2-3 . TRBV25-1 TGTGCCAGCAGATCACCAGGGGATACGCAGTATTTT CASRSPGDTQYF
. TRBJ1-1 TRBD1 TRBV12-3/TRBV12-4 TGTGCCGGCAGTACCCTAGGGGACAGGGTTATTGGGAACACTGAAGCTTTCTTT CAGSTLGDRVIGNTEAFF
. TRBJ1-2 . TRBV6-2/TRBV6-3 TGTGCCAGCAGATCCGGGGCCAGGGGCGATGGCTACACCTTC CASRSGARGDGYTF
. TRBJ1-5 . TRBV4-1 TGCGCCAGCAGCCAGTTAGGGGGAGCCCCCGATCAGCCCCAGCATTTT CASSQLGGAPDQPQHF
few TRBJ2-3 TRBD1 TRBV15 TGTGCCACCAGCAGTCGGGACAGGTTCACAGATACGCAGTATTTT CATSSRDRFTDTQYF
few TRBJ2-3 TRBD2 TRBV20-1 TGCAGTGCTAGAGTGGCGGGAGTAAAGGATACGCAGTATTTT CSARVAGVKDTQYF
. TRBJ2-3 TRBD2 TRBV4-1 TGCGCCAGCAGCCAACCGGGACTAGCGGTGGCAGATACGCAGTATTTT CASSQPGLAVADTQYF
few TRBJ2-3 . TRBV12-3/TRBV12-4 TGTGCCAGCAGTTTTATACGGGGTAGCACAGATACGCAGTATTTT CASSFIRGSTDTQYF
few TRBJ2-5 TRBD2 TRBV3-1 TGTGCCAGCAGCCACAGACTAGCGGGAGGTGTGGAGACCCAGTACTTC CASSHRLAGGVETQYF
few TRBJ2-1 . TRBV9 TGTGCCTCACCAGCCGGACGGGGGTCGGTCTACAATGAGCAGTTCTTC CASPAGRGSVYNEQFF
few TRBJ2-7 . TRBV29-1 TGCAGCGTCCTACAGGACTCCTACGAGCAGTACTTC CSVLQDSYEQYF
. TRBJ2-1 TRBD1 TRBV29-1 TGCAGCGTTGTTCGGACAGGGTACTACAATGAGCAGTTCTTC CSVVRTGYYNEQFF
few TRBJ2-2 . TRBV4-1 TGCGCCAGCAGCCAAGATCGGCAACAGGTGAACACCGGGGAGCTGTTTTTT CASSQDRQQVNTGELFF
few TRBJ2-1 . TRBV21-1 TGTGCCAGCAGCACGCACTCGACTGACAATGAGCAGTTCTTC CASSTHSTDNEQFF
. TRBJ2-5 . TRBV12-3/TRBV12-4 TGTGCCAGCAGTTTCAGGGGAGAGGAGGAGACCCAGTACTTC CASSFRGEEETQYF
few TRBJ1-1 . TRBV10-3 TGTGCCATCAGAGTATCTCTTAACACTGAAGCTTTCTTT CAIRVSLNTEAFF
. TRBJ2-7 . TRBV29-1 TGCAGCGTTGGCCTGGGTACCGAAGAGCAGTACTTC CSVGLGTEEQYF
few TRBJ2-4 . TRBV7-6 TGTGCCAGCAGCTTTTCCCCAAAAAACATTCAGTACTTC CASSFSPKNIQYF
few TRBJ2-2 . TRBV7-3 TGTGCCAGCAGCCGGGTCCCCAGGGTGAACACCGGGGAGCTGTTTTTT CASSRVPRVNTGELFF
. TRBJ2-5 TRBD1 TRBV5-8 TGTGCCAGCAGCCCGGAACAGGGGGGCCTCCAAGAGACCCAGTACTTC CASSPEQGGLQETQYF
. TRBJ2-7 . TRBV12-3/TRBV12-4 TGTGCCAGCAGCGACGGGTCTGCCTACGAGCAGTACTTC CASSDGSAYEQYF
. TRBJ2-3 . TRBV4-1 TGCGCCAGCAGGGATTATAGGGGGGAGATCACAGATACGCAGTATTTT CASRDYRGEITDTQYF
few TRBJ2-1 TRBD2 TRBV29-1 TGCAGCGTTGAAGGGGTAGCGGGAGTCGGGAATGAGCAGTTCTTC CSVEGVAGVGNEQFF
few TRBJ2-3 TRBD1 TRBV20-1 TGCAGTGCGGCGGGACAGGGGGTCCTATCGGCGCAGTATTTT CSAAGQGVLSAQYF